One and the same sample provided the 31 T cell receptor beta chains below, sequenced in a study of CD8 T cells in ankylosing spondylitis. The study, taken as a whole, reports: What appeared characteristic of ankylosing spondylitis blood was a TCR beta motif of several highly homologous variants.

TCRdb recomputed calls from the 5' RACE reads with MiXCR, one row per CDR3 protein. The data show hundreds of thousands of distinct CDR3 sequences, with roughly 12% seen just once and under 0.6% held by the top ten. These receptors are not linked to any known antigen. The specimen was blood, either unsorted or a sorted T cell fraction (not recorded which). The receptors derive from a male donor with ankylosing spondylitis.

The chain has TRBV7-2 and TRBJ2-1; 9 bases align to TRBD1. Germline V gives CDR1 SGHTA, CDR2 FQGNSA. The CDR3 has 13 residues. Trimming took 5 bases from V and 10 from J; bases not matched to a gene: 6. The CDR3 is CASSPGTGREQFF. The DNA for the CDR3 is TGTGCCAGCAGCCCCGGGACAGGGCGGGAGCAGTTCTTC.

This clonotype appeared a few times. The chain uses TRBV6-5 and TRBJ2-3, with TRBD1 matching 7 bases. The V gene end was trimmed by 0 bases and the J gene end by 6 bases; junction bases not matched to a gene: 9. The V gene's germline CDR1 is MNHEY and CDR2 SVGAGI. CDR3 length equals 16 residues. This CDR3 is CASSYSKSRGRDTQYF. The CDR3 DNA reads as TGTGCCAGCAGTTACTCGAAGTCTAGGGGGCGGGATACGCAGTATTTT.

In this sample, this clonotype turned up a few times. The rearrangement joins TRBV7-8 to TRBJ2-7, with 7 nucleotides matching TRBD2. This CDR3 is 14 amino acids long. Looked up from germline, CDR1 is SGHVS and CDR2 is FQNEAQ. V shed 5 bases, J shed 4 bases, and the junction held 8 bases outside the gene matches. In nucleotides, the CDR3 is TGTGCCAGCAGCCCGGTGGGGGGAGGGTACGAGCAGTACTTC. Translation: CASSPVGGGYEQYF.

This clonotype has a handful of counts. This sequence joins TRBV2 and TRBJ2-2, with TRBD1 matching over 8 bases. V shed 8 bases and J 7 bases; nucleotides not matched to a gene: 6. The CDR3 loop spans 13 amino acids. Germline assignment: CDR1 SNHLY and CDR2 FYNNEI. CDR3 DNA sequence: TGTGCCAGCTCCCAGGGGGCTAACGGGGAGCTGTTTTTT. Residues: CASSQGANGELFF.

This clonotype has at least ten counts. The V call is TRBV7-2, the J call TRBJ1-1; no definite D call. CDR3 length equals 17 residues. With 3 bases removed from V and 1 base from J, the gap between germline ends came to 18 bases. Germline CDR1 is SGHTA and CDR2 is FQGNSA. As DNA, the CDR3 is TGTGCCAGCAGCTTGCCCCTTCAAAGTATAAGGAACACTGAAGCTTTCTTT. Translated, it gives CASSLPLQSIRNTEAFF.

This clonotype has only a few counts. The CDR3 nucleotides read TGCAGTGCTAGCGTAGACAGGGGGGAGTACGAGCAGTACTTC. Translated: CSASVDRGEYEQYF. The chain joins TRBV20-1 to TRBJ2-7, with 9 nucleotides matching TRBD1. The CDR3 extends over 14 amino acids. Germline CDR1 DFQATT, CDR2 SNEGSKA (reference sequence). J gave up 4 bases and V 3 bases, and 7 bases lay outside the gene matches.

This clonotype was seen at least ten times. The V call is TRBV20-1, the J call TRBJ2-5; possibly TRBD1 or TRBD2 for D (5 bases each). Germline lookup yields CDR1 DFQATT and CDR2 SNEGSKA (reference sequence). The CDR3 contains 13 residues. Between the trimmed V and J ends, which lost 2 bases and 7 bases, there was a span of 14 bases. This CDR3 is CSARRADKGTQYF. The CDR3 DNA sequence: TGCAGTGCTAGAAGAGCGGACAAGGGGACCCAGTACTTC.

There are a few counts of this clonotype. This CDR3 reads CASSQGHTGTVDNYGYTF. DNA for the CDR3: TGTGCCAGCAGCCAAGGGCATACCGGGACCGTCGATAACTATGGCTACACCTTC. The chain links TRBV4-2 to TRBJ1-2; possibly TRBD1 for D (5 bases). The CDR3 is 18 residues long. Germline CDR1 reads LGHNA; CDR2 reads YNFKEQ. The V end was cut by 1 base, the J end by 1 base, with 19 bases between.

This clonotype was picked up many times. This sequence joins TRBV29-1 and TRBJ1-1; the D is unclear. This CDR3 region has 12 residues. Germline CDR1 and CDR2: SQVTM and ANQGSEA. The V end was cut by 3 bases, the J end by 8 bases, with 13 bases between. CDR3 protein: CSVEGLSSEAFF. CDR3 DNA: TGCAGCGTTGAGGGCTTATCCTCCGAAGCTTTCTTT.

This clonotype was detected ten times or more. The genes are TRBV4-3 and TRBJ2-7; 9 bases line up with TRBD2. Trimming at V came to 2 bases and at J to 4 bases, leaving 6 bases not matched to a gene. The length of the CDR3 is 15 residues. Germline loops: CDR1 LGHNA, CDR2 YSLEER. CDR3 nucleotide sequence: TGCGCCAGCAGCCAAAGGCTAGCGGGAAGGTACGAGCAGTACTTC. The encoded protein is CASSQRLAGRYEQYF.

The rearrangement uses TRBV6-1 and TRBJ2-6; D is unclear. Germline CDR1 reads MNHNS; CDR2 reads SASEGT. The CDR3 extends over 14 amino acids. Trimming left V 6 bases short and J 4 bases short, with 10 bases between. The CDR3 reads CASRSYPGANVLTF. In DNA form, the CDR3 reads TGTGCCAGCAGGTCATACCCAGGGGCCAACGTCCTGACTTTC.

This clonotype turned up a few times. The junction differs from germline at one of its ends, possibly a read error. V and J are TRBV12-3 or TRBV12-4 and TRBJ1-1, with D possibly TRBD1 on 6 matching bases. The CDR3 extends over 13 amino acids. The CDR3 coding sequence is TGTGCCGGCAGGGGCCGGCGAAGCACTGAAGCTTTCTTT. Translated, it gives CAGRGRRSTEAFF.

The rearrangement uses TRBV7-2 and TRBJ1-5; D gene uncertain. V was clipped by 5 bases and J by 10 bases, with 12 bases between them. Germline CDR1 and CDR2: SGHTA and FQGNSA. This CDR3 has 12 residues. CDR3: CASSVRRGPQHF. CDR3 nucleotide sequence: TGTGCCAGCAGCGTAAGGCGGGGACCCCAGCATTTT.

This clonotype was picked up a small number of times. V gene TRBV4-3 combines with J gene TRBJ1-3; D unclear. The CDR3 runs to 16 residues. Germline CDR1 LGHNA, CDR2 YSLEER. With 1 base removed from V and 3 bases from J, the gap between germline ends came to 13 bases. The CDR3 here is CASSQAGPGSGNTIYF. CDR3 nucleotides: TGCGCCAGCAGCCAAGCGGGCCCCGGGAGTGGAAACACCATATATTTT.

V usage is TRBV20-1 and J usage is TRBJ1-5; D is ambiguous. Looked up from germline, CDR1 is DFQATT and CDR2 is SNEGSKA (reference sequence). The CDR3 sequence is 15 residues long. Trimming pared 0 bases from V and 0 bases from J, leaving 9 bases between. CDR3 sequence: CSARDGRNSNQPQHF. For the CDR3, the DNA is TGCAGTGCTAGAGATGGGAGGAATAGCAATCAGCCCCAGCATTTT.

Only a few counts were recorded for this clonotype. The CDR3 nucleotides read TGCAGTGCTAGAGATCCTATTGGAAGGTACGAGCAGTACTTC. It is translated as CSARDPIGRYEQYF. V usage is TRBV20-1 and J usage is TRBJ2-7; D remains unclear. The CDR3 consists of 14 residues. Germline CDR1 reads DFQATT; CDR2 reads SNEGSKA (reference sequence). Between the trimmed V and J ends, which lost 0 bases and 4 bases, there was a span of 13 bases.

V is TRBV29-1 and J is TRBJ2-3; 7 nucleotides agree with TRBD2. Per germline, CDR1 SQVTM and CDR2 ANQGSEA. This CDR3 comprises 14 residues. V was clipped by 7 bases and J by 0 bases; unmatched bases: 7. CDR3 protein: CSALAASSTDTQYF. DNA for the CDR3: TGCAGCGCTCTAGCGGCCTCTAGCACAGATACGCAGTATTTT.

This clonotype was picked up a small number of times. The chain carries TRBV4-3 and TRBJ2-7; D not certain. CDR3 size: 16 residues. Germline V gene data show CDR1 as LGHNA and CDR2 as YSLEER. Between the trimmed V and J ends, which lost 1 base and 4 bases, there was a span of 17 bases. The chain's CDR3 is CASSQVGSALGYEQYF. The DNA for the CDR3 is TGCGCCAGCAGCCAAGTTGGATCTGCCCTTGGGTACGAGCAGTACTTC.

This clonotype was observed a handful of times. V gene TRBV24-1 combines with J gene TRBJ2-3; possibly TRBD1 for D (6 bases). V was cut by 7 bases and J by 2 bases, with 9 bases left in between. The germline V gene has CDR1 KGHDR and CDR2 SFDVKD. The CDR3 length is 13 residues. This chain's CDR3 is CATRDSHTDTQYF. The CDR3 DNA follows: TGTGCCACCAGGGACAGTCACACAGATACGCAGTATTTT.

This clonotype was observed a handful of times. This chain uses TRBV10-3 with TRBJ2-1; D possibly corresponds to TRBD1 (6 bases). Germline-derived CDR1 and CDR2 are ENHRY and SYGVKD. Between the trimmed V and J ends, which lost 8 bases and 9 bases, there was a span of 17 bases. This CDR3 is built from 13 residues. The CDR3 bases are TGTGCCATCGGTGGGGGCTTGAGCAGTGAGCAGTTCTTC. Encoded protein: CAIGGGLSSEQFF.

J is TRBJ1-5 and V is TRBV20-1, with TRBD1 as a possible D gene (5 bases). V lost 3 bases and J 3 bases, leaving 9 bases between the germline ends. CDR3 size: 13 residues. The germline gives CDR1 DFQATT, CDR2 SNEGSKA (reference sequence). The CDR3, as DNA: TGCAGTGCTAGGGGGGAGGTCAATCAGCCCCAGCATTTT. Its translation is CSARGEVNQPQHF.

The sample holds a few counts of this clonotype. This sequence joins TRBV4-3 and TRBJ2-7; D tentatively fits TRBD1 or TRBD2 (5 bases each). The germline gives CDR1 LGHNA, CDR2 YSLEER. The germline V and J ends were trimmed by 2 bases and 5 bases, with 10 bases remaining between them. The CDR3 contains 13 residues. This CDR3 is CASSQKPGHEQYF. In DNA, the CDR3 is TGCGCCAGCAGCCAAAAGCCGGGACACGAGCAGTACTTC.

The CDR3 is CSARGVFNTEAFF. CDR3 nucleotides: TGCAGTGCTAGAGGGGTTTTTAACACTGAAGCTTTCTTT. This chain joins TRBV20-1 and TRBJ1-1; D ambiguous. Germline V gene data show CDR1 as DFQATT and CDR2 as SNEGSKA (reference sequence). The CDR3 consists of 13 residues. Trimming left V 1 base short and J 2 bases short, with 8 bases between.

This clonotype was picked up a small number of times. The V call is TRBV5-5, the J call TRBJ1-2; D is unclear. There are 16 residues in the CDR3. Trimming shortened V by 0 bases and J by 1 base, and 13 bases separated the two germline ends. In germline, CDR1 is SGHKS, CDR2 YYEKEE (reference sequence). Here the CDR3 reads CASSLVGVPINYGYTF. In nucleotides, the CDR3 is TGTGCCAGCAGCTTGGTCGGGGTCCCCATTAACTATGGCTACACCTTC.

This clonotype appeared a few times. The chain carries TRBV5-1 and TRBJ2-7, with 7 positions matching TRBD2. Losses at the gene ends were 4 bases for V and 4 bases for J; bases not matched to a gene: 5. This CDR3 is 13 amino acids long. Germline V gene lookup returns CDR1 SGHRS and CDR2 YFSETQ. The CDR3, as DNA: TGCGCCAGCAGCGGTAGCGGGTCTTACGAGCAGTACTTC. It translates to CASSGSGSYEQYF.

This rearrangement joins TRBV5-1 to TRBJ2-7; possible D gene TRBD2, 5 bases. The CDR3 is 14 residues long. CDR1 is SGHRS, CDR2 YFSETQ, per germline. V dropped 2 bases and J dropped 6 bases, with 15 bases sitting between them. The CDR3 DNA follows: TGCGCCAGCAGCTTCCAAATGGAGGCCAGCGAGCAGTACTTC. This gives the protein CASSFQMEASEQYF.

This clonotype was counted many times. V is TRBV12-3 or TRBV12-4 and J is TRBJ1-2; perhaps TRBD1 as D (5 bases). The CDR3 runs to 14 residues. V gave up 3 bases and J gave up 4 bases, with 12 bases separating them. The CDR3 here is CASSLGRTSYGYTF. CDR3 sequence (DNA): TGTGCCAGCAGTTTGGGGCGTACGAGCTATGGCTACACCTTC.

This clonotype has ten or more counts. This chain links TRBV12-3 or TRBV12-4 with TRBJ1-5; 9 bases fit TRBD1. V lost 6 bases, J lost 7 bases, and 7 bases stayed unmatched. The CDR3 runs to 14 residues. The CDR3: CASSPGQGEQPQHF. The DNA of the CDR3 is TGTGCCAGCAGCCCGGGACAGGGCGAACAGCCCCAGCATTTT.

The chain employs TRBV11-1 and TRBJ2-2; D call uncertain. V was cut by 5 bases and J by 7 bases, with 11 bases left in between. Germline assignment: CDR1 SGHAT and CDR2 FQDESV (reference sequence). This CDR3 contains 13 residues. CDR3 sequence reads: CASSQPFVGELFF. In DNA form, the CDR3 reads TGTGCCAGCAGCCAGCCGTTCGTCGGGGAGCTGTTTTTT.

V gene TRBV15 combines with J gene TRBJ2-2; D remains ambiguous. V was cut by 1 base and J by 2 bases, with 5 bases left in between. The CDR3 covers 14 residues. CDR1 LNHNV and CDR2 YYDKDF come from the germline V gene (reference sequence). This CDR3 reads CATSRAHNTGELFF. Written as DNA, the CDR3 is TGTGCCACCAGCAGAGCCCATAACACCGGGGAGCTGTTTTTT.

The chain carries TRBV7-8 and TRBJ1-5; D remains unclear. Germline-derived CDR1 and CDR2 are SGHVS and FQNEAQ. The CDR3 covers 15 residues. The V end was cut by 5 bases, the J end by 1 base, with 12 bases between. The CDR3 loop reads CASSAEPSSNQPQHF. The CDR3 bases are TGTGCCAGCAGCGCCGAGCCCTCGAGCAATCAGCCCCAGCATTTT. Combining the CDR3 with reference TRBV7-8 and TRBJ1-5 gives the whole variable domain GAGVSQSPRYKVAKRGQDVALRCDPISGHVSLFWYQQALGQGPEFLTYFQNEAQLDKSGLPSDRFFAERPEGSVSTLKIQRTQQEDSAVYLCASSAEPSSNQPQHFGDGTRLSIL.